This T cell receptor beta chain was found in a study of shared clonotypes between healthy human individuals. V lost 3 bases to trimming and J lost 8 bases, with 7 bases between them. The CDR3 contains 12 residues. The V gene's germline CDR1 is SGHTA and CDR2 FQGNSA. Here immunoSEQ multiplex PCR was the method, and the copy in TCRdb shows in-frame clones only, minus some. The table includes around 2.5 million clones, under 95% detected once. Sequenced: naive CD4+ T cells from PBMCs. The subset is: CD45RA+ positively selected. The TCR originated in a man younger than 30 in good health. Some clones in this sample may be carry-over from other donors' samples. The J gene is TRBJ2-2, the V gene TRBV7-2; D is unclear. As DNA, the CDR3 is TGTGCCAGCAGCTTTAGTACAGGGGAGCTGTTTTTT. Its translation: CASSFSTGELFF.